The clone carrying this T cell receptor (beta chain) turned up a few times. Its specificity is unknown. Losses at the gene ends were 9 bases for V and 4 bases for J; bases not matched to a gene: 3. This CDR3 comprises 13 residues. Germline values: CDR1 KGHDR, CDR2 SFDVKD. The data derive from a study of T-cell memory formation after mild COVID-19. Study details: In these data, TCR clusters were largely donor specific. Broader study findings: Day 15 to 85 contractors were CD4/CD8 balanced; later expanders leaned CD4+.

From 5'RACE with constant-segment primers came TCR alpha and TCR beta cDNA libraries that carried sample barcodes and UMIs. TCRdb ran MiXCR on the 5' RACE reads and lists one entry per CDR3 protein. The sample carries about 470,000 distinct CDR3 sequences, 15% to 20% recorded once. Sequenced material: PBMCs or a T cell subset sorted from them (not recorded which). The J gene is TRBJ2-1, the V gene TRBV24-1; 9 bases are shared with TRBD1. The origin of this receptor is an adult woman who had mild COVID-19 (a few samples of this study predate the infection). Cell type and time point are not known. CDR3 region: CATRDRAYNEQFF. In nucleotides, the CDR3 is TGTGCCACCCGGGACAGGGCTTACAATGAGCAGTTCTTC.